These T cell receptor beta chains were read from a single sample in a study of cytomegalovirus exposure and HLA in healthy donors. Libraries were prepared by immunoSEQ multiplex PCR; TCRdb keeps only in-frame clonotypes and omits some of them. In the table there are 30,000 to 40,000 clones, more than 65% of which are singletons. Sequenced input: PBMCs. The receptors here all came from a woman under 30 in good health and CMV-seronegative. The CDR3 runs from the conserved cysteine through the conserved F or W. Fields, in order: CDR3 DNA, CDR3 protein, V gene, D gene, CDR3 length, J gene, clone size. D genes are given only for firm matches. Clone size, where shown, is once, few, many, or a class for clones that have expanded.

TGTGCCAGCAGCCCCGCAGGGACAGGGGAGGAGGGCTACACCTTC,CASSPAGTGEEGYTF,TRBV7-2,TRBD1,15,TRBJ1-2,once
TGTGCCAGCAGCTTGGCGGGAGGCTCCTACAATGAGCAGTTCTTC,CASSLAGGSYNEQFF,TRBV11-3,TRBD2,15,TRBJ2-1,once
TGCGCCAGCAGCCTCAGCGGAGCGGGAGAATACGAGCAGTACTTC,CASSLSGAGEYEQYF,TRBV4-1,TRBD2,15,TRBJ2-7,NA
TGTGCCAGCAACCGTGGCAGGGGTTCCTTCGAGCAGTACTTC,CASNRGRGSFEQYF,TRBV2,NA,14,TRBJ2-7,once
TGTGCCAGCAGCTACCCCGGGACAAACATCTACGAGCAGTACTTC,CASSYPGTNIYEQYF,TRBV7-2,NA,15,TRBJ2-7,NA
TGTGCCAGCAGTCTAGCGGGAGTTCACTACGAGCAGTACTTC,CASSLAGVHYEQYF,TRBV28,TRBD2,14,TRBJ2-7,NA
TGTGCCAGCAGCCGCCAAAGCTCGACAGGAACTAATGAAAAACTGTTTTTT,CASSRQSSTGTNEKLFF,TRBV5-5,NA,17,TRBJ1-4,NA
TGTGCCAGCAGTACCGCCGGGGAAGCTAACTATGGCTACACCTTC,CASSTAGEANYGYTF,TRBV6-6,NA,15,TRBJ1-2,NA
TGTGCCAGCAGCTTGGCCGCGGGGGGGCCAGGGGATACGCAGTATTTT,CASSLAAGGPGDTQYF,TRBV5-6,TRBD2,16,TRBJ2-3,NA
TGTGCCAGCAGCTTCGAGCGGGGGGGCCACGAGCAGTACTTC,CASSFERGGHEQYF,TRBV7-2,TRBD2,14,TRBJ2-7,NA
TGTGCCAGCGCGGAGGTCGCCTTAAGGGAGCTGTTTTTT,CASAEVALRELFF,TRBV28,NA,13,TRBJ2-2,NA
TGTGCCAGCAGCTCGGACTTGTCCAATGAGCAGTTCTTC,CASSSDLSNEQFF,TRBV11-3,NA,13,TRBJ2-1,NA
TGTGCCAGCAGCTCACTACAGTTAACAGGGGAAGCTTTCTTT,CASSSLQLTGEAFF,TRBV5-5,NA,14,TRBJ1-1,NA
TGTGCCAGCAGTTACACAGGCGGCTACGAGCAGTACTTC,CASSYTGGYEQYF,TRBV6-5,NA,13,TRBJ2-7,NA
TGTGCCAGCAGCCAATTACCGGGACTAGCGGGAGGAGCTGAGCAGTTCTTC,CASSQLPGLAGGAEQFF,TRBV4-2,TRBD2,17,TRBJ2-1,NA
TGTGCCAGCAGCTTACACTCAACCTACGAGCAGTACTTC,CASSLHSTYEQYF,TRBV7-8,NA,13,TRBJ2-7,NA
TGTGCCACGGGACTAGCGGGGGGATTGACAGATACGCAGTATTTT,CATGLAGGLTDTQYF,TRBV19,TRBD2,15,TRBJ2-3,NA
TGTGCCAGCAGCAAAGTTGTACAGGGGGGCAATGAGCAGTTCTTC,CASSKVVQGGNEQFF,TRBV21-1,NA,15,TRBJ2-1,NA
TGTGCCAGCAGCCCAGACAGGGACTCACCCCTCCACTTT,CASSPDRDSPLHF,TRBV6-5,TRBD1,13,TRBJ1-6,NA
TGTGCCAGCAGCTTGTCCCCGAGTCTGTACGAGCAGTACTTC,CASSLSPSLYEQYF,TRBV5-6,NA,14,TRBJ2-7,once
TGTGCCAGCAGTGACGGGACAGGGGGCCGGGTGCAGTACTTC,CASSDGTGGRVQYF,TRBV6-1,TRBD1,14,TRBJ2-7,NA
TGTGCCAGCAGTGAGCCGACTAGCTTAGAGCAGTTCTTC,CASSEPTSLEQFF,TRBV6-1,TRBD2,13,TRBJ2-1,NA
TGTGCCAGCAGCGGTCGGACATCTGGAAACACCATATATTTT,CASSGRTSGNTIYF,TRBV7-9,NA,14,TRBJ1-3,medium-sized
TGTGCCACCAGCAGAGTTGATAGCGGGAGCTCTGGGGCCAACGTCCTGACTTTC,CATSRVDSGSSGANVLTF,TRBV15,TRBD2,18,TRBJ2-6,NA
TGTGCCAGCAGCCAGGGACTAGCGGGAGTCTACGAGCAGTACTTC,CASSQGLAGVYEQYF,TRBV7-8,TRBD2,15,TRBJ2-7,NA
TGCAGCGTTGAAACAGATAGCAATCAGCCCCAGCATTTT,CSVETDSNQPQHF,TRBV29-1,NA,13,TRBJ1-5,NA
TGTGCCAGCAGTTTAGGTGGCGGCAATGAGCAGTTCTTC,CASSLGGGNEQFF,TRBV28,NA,13,TRBJ2-1,NA
TGTGCCAGCAGCTGGACACCAGGAGCCTACGAGCAGTACTTC,CASSWTPGAYEQYF,TRBV5-5,NA,14,TRBJ2-7,NA
TGTGCCAGTGGCTTGGATGGAGCCGAGCAGTACTTC,CASGLDGAEQYF,TRBV19,NA,12,TRBJ2-7,once
TGTGCCAGCAGTTACTCAGGGGGACTAGGCTACGAGCAGTACTTC,CASSYSGGLGYEQYF,TRBV6-5,TRBD2,15,TRBJ2-7,few
TGTGCCAGCAGTTTCACCGCGGGGGCGTTAAGTGTCGGGGAGCTGTTTTTT,CASSFTAGALSVGELFF,TRBV28,NA,17,TRBJ2-2,NA
TGTGCCAGCAGTTATGGGGGAGGGCGGCATGAGCAGTTCTTC,CASSYGGGRHEQFF,TRBV28,TRBD2,14,TRBJ2-1,NA
TGTGCCAGCGTCGTCGCAGGGGGTCAGGGTGAGCAGTTCTTC,CASVVAGGQGEQFF,TRBV7-2,TRBD1,14,TRBJ2-1,NA
TGTGCCAGCAGCTTCTCCGAGGAGGCTGAAGCTTTCTTT,CASSFSEEAEAFF,TRBV13,NA,13,TRBJ1-1,NA
TGTGCCAGCAGCTCCAGGGGCAATGAGCAGTTCTTC,CASSSRGNEQFF,TRBV7-9,NA,12,TRBJ2-1,NA